The rows below give T cell receptor beta chains drawn from one sample of a study of regulatory T cells in long-lasting Graves disease. MiXCR was run by TCRdb on the multiplex PCR reads, yielding one entry per CDR3 protein. The data contain about 200,000 distinct CDR3 sequences, around 20% of them seen just once; the ten biggest clones take up approximately 20%. Sequenced material: peripheral blood mononuclear cells (PBMCs), taken at new diagnosis, from a patient treated with antithyroid drugs. These receptors were collected from a female donor with Graves disease. CDR3s leave out the opening cysteine and the closing phenylalanine or tryptophan.

V	J	CDR3
TRBV19	TRBJ2-3	ASSTRQYSSTDTQY
TRBV11-2	TRBJ1-3	ASSLPPPGNTIY
TRBV9	TRBJ2-1	ASSVVAGGTGNEQF
TRBV28	TRBJ2-2	ASSWGDGLTGTGELF
TRBV30	TRBJ1-2	AWRTGGSYGYT
TRBV11-3	TRBJ2-7	ASSPTDRAYEQY
TRBV10-2	TRBJ1-2	ASSYRADYGYT
TRBV12-3/TRBV12-4	TRBJ2-1	ASRTGGHEQF
TRBV7-9	TRBJ1-1	ASRLDKAGAF
TRBV6-5	TRBJ2-1	ASSYSRYNEQF
TRBV27	TRBJ1-2	LKCDDGYT
TRBV5-4	TRBJ2-1	ASSLGAVQYNEQF
TRBV7-9	TRBJ2-3	ASSPRAGRGTDTQY
TRBV24-1	TRBJ2-1	ATSDFWDNEQF
TRBV18	TRBJ1-1	ASSPAAPRSTEAF
TRBV5-1	TRBJ1-2	ASSLVAGDGYT
TRBV7-8	TRBJ1-1	ASIPRVNTEAF
TRBV9	TRBJ2-1	ASSVSSGRVNEQF
TRBV27	TRBJ2-2	ASSFFRSGGFRGLTGELF
TRBV9	TRBJ2-1	ASSVEGTSGRNEQF
TRBV11-3	TRBJ2-1	ASSQTGQQF
TRBV19	TRBJ2-1	ASNPGTGLREQF
TRBV20-1	TRBJ2-7	SARPPGRTGSGEQY
TRBV11-2	TRBJ1-3	ACRQGSGNTIY
TRBV12-3/TRBV12-4	TRBJ1-1	ASSLGAGRIEAF
TRBV30	TRBJ1-2	AWADRSYGYT
TRBV20-1	TRBJ2-3	SARNPAGVRTDTQY
TRBV18	TRBJ2-7	ASSPPTAYEQY
TRBV6-1	TRBJ1-1	ASSGLGYWNTEAF
TRBV28	TRBJ2-2	ASIGRDTGELF
TRBV19	TRBJ2-7	ASSTPAGQLDPYEQY